The entry below describes one T cell receptor (beta chain). The antigen remains undetermined. The CDR3 loop spans 13 amino acids. V was clipped by 4 bases and J by 6 bases, with 12 bases between them. This entry comes from a study of T-cell reconstitution after alpha-beta-depleted transplantation in children. Regarding the study as a whole: Reportedly, only several hundred clones from non-depleted graft cells drove alpha-beta T-cell counts at about two months.

Unique molecular identifiers were used to barcode this TCRbeta library. TCRdb re-called the PCR reads through MiXCR, storing one row per CDR3 protein. The sample contains about a million distinct CDR3 sequences, under 30% of which appear only once. Specimen: PBMCs, mostly from graft donor cells, collected 360 days after TCRalphabeta/CD19-depleted stem cell transplant. The rearrangement joins TRBV12-3 or TRBV12-4 to TRBJ1-1; D unclear. The TCR was taken from a boy younger than two who had a stem cell transplant for SCID, so the T cells may come from the graft donor. This CDR3 reads CASSSSPFAEAFF. CDR3 DNA: TGTGCCAGCAGTTCCTCACCTTTCGCTGAAGCTTTCTTT.